The 29 T cell receptor beta chains presented below share a single source sample, sequenced in a study of CD8 T cells in ankylosing spondylitis. Regarding the study as a whole: Blood of patients with ankylosing spondylitis appeared to be characterized by a TCR beta motif of eight highly homologous variants.

The antigens for these receptors are not known. TCRdb used MiXCR to reprocess the 5' RACE reads, holding one entry per CDR3 protein. The table records about 460,000 distinct CDR3 sequences, approximately 5.3% of them present only once. The specimen was blood, either unsorted or a sorted T cell fraction (not recorded which). Every receptor here comes from a male donor with ankylosing spondylitis.

This clonotype was seen more than once but under ten times. The V and J genes are TRBV5-1 and TRBJ2-2, with 9 bases aligning to TRBD2. Germline V CDR1 and CDR2: SGHRS, YFSETQ. The ends lost 4 bases at V and 2 bases at J; junction bases unmatched: 12. CDR3 length: 18 residues. CDR3 sequence reads: CASSPRGSGGQNTGELFF. The CDR3 DNA sequence: TGCGCCAGCAGCCCGCGGGGTAGCGGGGGCCAAAACACCGGGGAGCTGTTTTTT.

This clonotype was counted at least ten times. The chain couples TRBV7-8 to TRBJ2-1; 10 bases agree with TRBD2. V shed 1 base and J 4 bases; nucleotides not matched to a gene: 7. The length of the CDR3 is 17 residues. Germline loops: CDR1 SGHVS, CDR2 FQNEAQ. The CDR3 reads CASSLVNGLADYNEQFF. The CDR3 region has the DNA TGTGCCAGCAGCTTAGTTAACGGACTAGCGGATTACAATGAGCAGTTCTTC.

This clonotype was detected many times. The V gene is TRBV9, the J gene TRBJ2-7, with D perhaps assigned TRBD1 or TRBD2 (5 bases each). In germline, CDR1 is SGDLS, CDR2 YYNGEE. The CDR3 spans 16 residues. The ends were cut back, 3 bases at V and 0 bases at J, with 16 bases in the middle. The DNA of the CDR3 is TGTGCCAGCAGCGGACAGAGCGGCTCCCTCTCCTACGAGCAGTACTTC. Its protein product is CASSGQSGSLSYEQYF.

At least ten counts were recorded for this clonotype. V usage is TRBV7-2 and J usage is TRBJ2-4, with D uncertain. The CDR3 extends over 14 amino acids. CDR1 is SGHTA, CDR2 FQGNSA, per germline. The V end lost 3 bases, the J end lost 5 bases, and 11 bases lay between the germline ends. For the CDR3, the DNA is TGTGCCAGCAGCTTCTGGCGTGGGGAAAACATTCAGTACTTC. Its protein is CASSFWRGENIQYF.

This clonotype was seen ten or more times. The CDR3 nucleotides are TGCAGTGCGGGCGACGTAGCCAAAAACATTCAGTACTTC. Protein: CSAGDVAKNIQYF. The V gene is TRBV20-1, the J gene TRBJ2-4; the D is unclear. Trimming shortened V by 6 bases and J by 0 bases, and 9 bases separated the two germline ends. Germline assignment: CDR1 DFQATT and CDR2 SNEGSKA (reference sequence). The length of the CDR3 is 13 residues.

This clonotype was counted ten times or more. The CDR3 protein is CASSLFGPRVAEAFF. The CDR3 DNA follows: TGCGCCAGCAGCTTGTTCGGCCCCCGTGTCGCTGAAGCTTTCTTT. The rearrangement links TRBV5-1 to TRBJ1-1; D is unresolved. The V end was cut by 1 base, the J end by 6 bases, with 16 bases between. In germline, CDR1 is SGHRS, CDR2 YFSETQ. The CDR3 totals 15 residues.

This clonotype occurred a few times. The rearrangement links TRBV29-1 to TRBJ1-5; 8 bases agree with TRBD1. The germline CDR1 and CDR2 sequences are SQVTM and ANQGSEA. The ends lost 6 bases at V and 6 bases at J; junction bases unmatched: 7. The CDR3 has 13 amino acids. The CDR3: CSVVQGEGQPQHF. In DNA form, the CDR3 reads TGCAGCGTCGTACAGGGGGAGGGTCAGCCCCAGCATTTT.

This clonotype was recorded many times. The rearrangement joins TRBV11-2 to TRBJ1-5; D may be TRBD1 (5 bases). V dropped 4 bases and J dropped 4 bases, with 14 bases sitting between them. This CDR3 is built from 15 residues. The germline gives CDR1 SGHAT, CDR2 FQNNGV. This CDR3 reads CASSSGTRENQPQHF. The CDR3 bases are TGTGCCAGCAGCTCCGGGACCAGGGAGAATCAGCCCCAGCATTTT.

This clonotype was observed many times. This chain joins TRBV14 and TRBJ2-3; D is possibly TRBD2 (6 bases). V lost 4 bases and J lost 2, with 16 bases in between. The CDR3 sequence is 16 residues long. In germline, CDR1 is SGHDN, CDR2 FVKESK. The CDR3 sequence: CASSRHRRGLTDTQYF. CDR3 nucleotides: TGTGCCAGCAGCCGACATAGGAGGGGCCTCACAGATACGCAGTATTTT.

This clonotype has only a few counts. The CDR3 DNA is TGCGCCAGCAGCCCCAATGTAGGGATCGGCTACACCTTC. It yields the protein CASSPNVGIGYTF. This chain uses TRBV4-3 with TRBJ1-2; no clear D gene. The CDR3 has 13 amino acids. CDR1 LGHNA and CDR2 YSLEER come from the germline V gene. V was shortened by 4 bases and J by 8 bases, with 14 bases between the two germline ends.

There are many counts of this clonotype. The rearrangement links TRBV20-1 to TRBJ1-2, with D possibly matching TRBD1 (5 bases). CDR3 length: 13 amino acids. Trimming pared 1 base from V and 7 bases from J, leaving 13 bases between. Germline V gene lookup returns CDR1 DFQATT and CDR2 SNEGSKA (reference sequence). The CDR3 loop reads CSARVGGTGGYTF. The CDR3 nucleotides read TGCAGTGCTAGAGTCGGGGGAACGGGTGGCTACACCTTC.

Ten or more counts support this clonotype. The chain combines TRBV5-1 with TRBJ1-2; D is unclear. With 0 bases removed from V and 4 bases from J, the gap between germline ends came to 13 bases. Germline assignment: CDR1 SGHRS and CDR2 YFSETQ. CDR3 length equals 15 residues. The chain's CDR3 is CASSLAGGAPYGYTF. The DNA for the CDR3 is TGCGCCAGCAGCTTGGCTGGAGGCGCGCCCTATGGCTACACCTTC. Filled out from reference TRBV5-1 and TRBJ1-2, the complete variable domain reads KAGVTQTPRYLIKTRGQQVTLSCSPISGHRSVSWYQQTPGQGLQFLFEYFSETQRNKGNFPGRFSGRQFSNSRSEMNVSTLELGDSALYLCASSLAGGAPYGYTFGSGTRLTVV.

This clonotype was seen many times. V usage is TRBV10-3 and J usage is TRBJ2-3, with a weak D call TRBD2 (6 bases). This CDR3 spans 16 amino acids. Germline V gene data show CDR1 as ENHRY and CDR2 as SYGVKD. V lost 4 bases and J lost 0, with 14 bases in between. In DNA form, the CDR3 reads TGTGCCATCAGTGGAGGAGGGGCCCCTAGCACAGATACGCAGTATTTT. This codes for CAISGGGAPSTDTQYF.

This clonotype was seen ten or more times. The chain joins TRBV29-1 to TRBJ2-1; D may be TRBD2 (5 bases). The CDR3 is made up of 12 amino acids. Trimming cost V 3 bases and J 4 bases, with 7 bases left between them. Germline CDR1 SQVTM, CDR2 ANQGSEA. The CDR3 reads CSVDSGYNEQFF. The DNA for the CDR3 is TGCAGCGTTGACAGCGGTTACAATGAGCAGTTCTTC.

This clonotype was recorded at least ten times. The V gene is TRBV20-1, the J gene TRBJ2-1, with 14 bases lining up with TRBD2. V lost 6 bases to trimming and J lost 9 bases; unmatched junction nucleotides: 7. The germline V gene has CDR1 DFQATT and CDR2 SNEGSKA (reference sequence). The CDR3 length is 14 residues. As DNA, the CDR3 is TGCAGTGCGACGACTAGCGGGAGGGGTGGTGAGCAGTTCTTC. Translation gives CSATTSGRGGEQFF.

This clonotype appeared many times. The gene calls are TRBV12-3 or TRBV12-4 and TRBJ1-1; D unclear. The CDR3 loop spans 14 amino acids. V gave up 6 bases and J gave up 1 base, with 12 bases separating them. The CDR3 loop is CASSLIQANTEAFF. Here the CDR3 DNA reads TGTGCCAGCAGCCTCATTCAAGCGAACACTGAAGCTTTCTTT.

This clonotype was picked up many times. The rearrangement uses TRBV7-2 and TRBJ1-1, with D possibly matching TRBD1 (6 bases). This CDR3 comprises 16 residues. CDR1 SGHTA and CDR2 FQGNSA come from the germline V gene. V was pared by 5 bases and J by 4 bases, with 20 bases between. CDR3 protein: CASSPQIQGLGTEAFF. In DNA form, the CDR3 reads TGTGCCAGCAGCCCCCAAATACAGGGTTTGGGCACTGAAGCTTTCTTT.

This clonotype has at least ten counts. V and J are TRBV27 and TRBJ2-7; 7 positions agree with TRBD1. Germline CDR1 and CDR2: MNHEY and SMNVEV (reference sequence). This CDR3 has 15 amino acids. Trimming cost V 0 bases and J 2 bases; bases outside gene matches: 4. The CDR3 DNA is TGTGCCAGCAGTTTATCCTCCGGGACAGCCTACGAGCAGTACTTC. Residues: CASSLSSGTAYEQYF.

This clonotype was seen ten or more times. This sequence joins TRBV24-1 and TRBJ1-1; tentatively, D is TRBD1 (5 bases). Germline CDR1 KGHDR, CDR2 SFDVKD. V gave up 3 bases and J gave up 11 bases, with 12 bases separating them. CDR3 length: 12 amino acids. The CDR3 coding sequence is TGTGCCACCAGTGATCCGGGGCGGGGGGCTTTCTTT. It yields the protein CATSDPGRGAFF.

This clonotype has at least ten counts. The V call is TRBV6-2 or TRBV6-3, the J call TRBJ2-5, with D tentatively TRBD1 or TRBD2 (5 bases each). Germline values: CDR1 MNHEY, CDR2 SVGEGT. V shed 6 bases and J shed 9 bases, with 17 bases lying between them. This CDR3 has 13 amino acids. This chain's CDR3 is CASSPGTAGAQYF. The CDR3 region has the DNA TGTGCCAGCAGCCCGGGGACGGCCGGGGCCCAGTACTTC.

The V gene is TRBV6-2 or TRBV6-3, the J gene TRBJ2-1; the D call may be TRBD1 or TRBD2 (5 bases each). The CDR3 has 11 amino acids. V was pared by 5 bases and J by 12 bases, with 11 bases between. The germline V gene encodes CDR1 MNHEY and CDR2 SVGEGT. The CDR3 reads CASSGGIGQFF. The CDR3 DNA follows: TGTGCCAGCAGTGGGGGAATTGGGCAGTTCTTC.

In its sample, this clonotype was seen many times. V is TRBV18 and J is TRBJ1-6, with D possibly matching TRBD1 (5 bases). The CDR3 totals 16 residues. The ends were cut back, 5 bases at V and 5 bases at J, with 16 bases in the middle. The germline V gene has CDR1 KGHSH and CDR2 LQKENI. The CDR3: CASSSLPGQDNSPLHF. CDR3 sequence (DNA): TGTGCCAGCTCAAGCTTACCAGGACAAGATAATTCACCCCTCCACTTT.

This clonotype was counted many times. The V gene is TRBV6-5, the J gene TRBJ2-7, with 8 bases lining up with TRBD1. This CDR3 region has 16 residues. The J segment lost 6 bases and the V segment lost 2 bases, leaving 12 bases of the junction unmatched. Germline-derived CDR1 and CDR2 are MNHEY and SVGAGI. CDR3 DNA: TGTGCCAGCAGTTACGCGCAACCGGGACAGGCTCTCGAGCAGTACTTC. It encodes CASSYAQPGQALEQYF.

This clonotype was detected ten times or more. The rearrangement joins TRBV12-3 or TRBV12-4 to TRBJ1-1, with no clear D. The CDR3 length is 13 residues. The V end was cut by 5 bases, the J end by 8 bases, with 15 bases between. CDR3 in amino acids: CASSPQVLAEAFF. The CDR3, as DNA: TGTGCCAGCAGTCCCCAGGTGCTAGCCGAAGCTTTCTTT.

In the case of this clonotype: A much larger clone lies one base from this, so it may be a read error. The chain combines TRBV5-1 with TRBJ2-2; 7 bases match TRBD1. CDR3 length: 14 amino acids. V was pared by 5 bases and J by 0 bases, with 1 base of the junction left unmatched. Germline lookup yields CDR1 SGHRS and CDR2 YFSETQ. CDR3 nucleotide sequence: TGCGCCAGCAGTGACAGGGCGAACACCGGGGAGCTGTTTTTT. It specifies CASSDRANTGELFF.

Ten or more counts support this clonotype. V gene TRBV29-1 combines with J gene TRBJ1-4, with no clear D. V dropped 0 bases and J dropped 7 bases, with 6 bases sitting between them. The CDR3 is 12 amino acids. The V gene's germline CDR1 is SQVTM and CDR2 ANQGSEA. CDR3 loop: CSVEDTREKLFF. The CDR3 DNA sequence: TGCAGCGTTGAAGACACCCGTGAAAAACTGTTTTTT. The full variable domain, completed using reference TRBV29-1 and TRBJ1-4, is SAVISQKPSRDICQRGTSLTIQCQVDSQVTMMFWYRQQPGQSLTLIATANQGSEATYESGFVIDKFPISRPNLTFSTLTVSNMSPEDSSIYLCSVEDTREKLFFGSGTQLSVL.

This clonotype has at least ten counts. V gene TRBV20-1 combines with J gene TRBJ1-2, with D possibly matching TRBD1 (6 bases). Germline CDR1 reads DFQATT; CDR2 reads SNEGSKA (reference sequence). This CDR3 comprises 16 residues. With 5 bases removed from V and 4 bases from J, the gap between germline ends came to 23 bases. Here the CDR3 DNA reads TGCAGTGCTGCCCCTAGGGTCAGGGGACAATCCTATGGCTACACCTTC. Its translation: CSAAPRVRGQSYGYTF.

The V and J genes are TRBV6-2 or TRBV6-3 and TRBJ2-2; D remains unclear. Trimming removed 4 bases at V and 6 bases at J, with 9 bases between. The length of the CDR3 is 13 residues. Germline V gene data show CDR1 as MNHEY and CDR2 as SVGEGT. CDR3 in amino acids: CASSSDTPGELFF. Written as DNA, the CDR3 is TGTGCCAGCAGTTCAGACACCCCCGGGGAGCTGTTTTTT.

This clonotype appeared many times. The rearrangement uses TRBV4-3 and TRBJ2-2; no reliable D call. This CDR3 has 15 amino acids. The germline V gene encodes CDR1 LGHNA and CDR2 YSLEER. V was trimmed by 4 bases and J by 1 base, leaving 10 bases between them. CDR3 coding DNA: TGCGCCAGCAGCCGCGACTGGGAGAACACCGGGGAGCTGTTTTTT. This translates into CASSRDWENTGELFF.